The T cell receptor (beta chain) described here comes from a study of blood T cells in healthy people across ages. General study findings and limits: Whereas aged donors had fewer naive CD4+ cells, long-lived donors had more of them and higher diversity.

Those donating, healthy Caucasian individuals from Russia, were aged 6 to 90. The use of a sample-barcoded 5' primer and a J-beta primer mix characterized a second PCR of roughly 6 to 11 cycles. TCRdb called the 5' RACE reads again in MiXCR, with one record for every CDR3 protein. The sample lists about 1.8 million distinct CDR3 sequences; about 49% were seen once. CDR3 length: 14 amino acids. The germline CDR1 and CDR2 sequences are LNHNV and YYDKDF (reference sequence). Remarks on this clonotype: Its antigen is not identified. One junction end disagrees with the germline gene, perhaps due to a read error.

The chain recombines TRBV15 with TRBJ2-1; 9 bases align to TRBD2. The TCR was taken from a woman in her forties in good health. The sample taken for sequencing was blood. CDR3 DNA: TGTGCCACTCGGACGGCGGGGGGGTACAATGAGCAGTTCTTT. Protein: CATRTAGGYNEQFF.